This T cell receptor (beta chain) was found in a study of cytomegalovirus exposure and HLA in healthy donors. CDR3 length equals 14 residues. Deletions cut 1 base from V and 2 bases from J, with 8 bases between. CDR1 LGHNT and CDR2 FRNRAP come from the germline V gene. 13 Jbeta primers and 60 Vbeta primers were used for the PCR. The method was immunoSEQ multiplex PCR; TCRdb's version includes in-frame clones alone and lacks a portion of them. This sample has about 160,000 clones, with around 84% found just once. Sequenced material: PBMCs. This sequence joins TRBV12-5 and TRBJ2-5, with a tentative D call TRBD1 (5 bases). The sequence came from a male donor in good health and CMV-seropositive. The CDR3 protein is CASGLAPGQETQYF. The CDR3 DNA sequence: TGTGCTAGTGGTTTGGCCCCAGGGCAAGAGACCCAGTACTTC. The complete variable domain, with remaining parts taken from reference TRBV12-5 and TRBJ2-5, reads DARVTQTPRHKVTEMGQEVTMRCQPILGHNTVFWYRQTMMQGLELLAYFRNRAPLDDSGMPKDRFSAEMPDATLATLKIQPSEPRDSAVYFCASGLAPGQETQYFGPGTRLLVL.